This T cell receptor (beta chain) was retrieved from a study of cytomegalovirus exposure and HLA in healthy donors (TCRdb year 2017). About the investigation overall: An earlier analysis of approximately 550 of the donors reported 250 to 350 Gb of sequence data and approximately 110 million unique TCR beta sequences from 150 million to 200 million T cells. Roughly 300 gigabases of sequencing data and 78 million or so unique TCR sequences were included in an early release covering about 620 HLA-typed donors. Of the 300 to 500 genotyped donors, 65% to 90% were placed in the genetic ancestry cluster associated with self-reported Caucasian donors. The study aimed to test whether signatures of past pathogen exposure could be identified by cataloging public T cell receptors. The T cell repertoires of around 670 subjects were profiled by immunosequencing and related to cytomegalovirus serostatus. Along with the 666-subject first cohort, a separate validation cohort of over a hundred different subjects was used. High-throughput TCR immunosequencing, statistical association of individual TCRs with disease status, and machine learning were combined to predict cytomegalovirus infection status. To study patterns of TCR occurrence, a later analysis re-analyzed previously published TCR beta repertoires from 500 to 850 donors and added high-resolution HLA genotyping. In the later analysis, no new phenotypic data were used to find candidate immune exposures; instead, reliance was placed on TCR beta sequences and their occurrence across donors. An earlier analysis of about 600 of the donors used high-throughput TCR beta sequencing to judge whether each TCR beta V gene segment behaved as functional or pseudogenic. Donor age, sex, ethnicity and CMV serostatus were compiled together with the repertoire data. A later genetic analysis took genome-wide SNP genotypes for about three fifths of the roughly 700 donors and used that subset as a discovery cohort. Every repertoire in the discovery cohort had been generated on one and the same sequencing platform. Class I and class II HLA loci were covered by the typing at four-digit resolution. Typing coverage varied by locus: roughly 620-640 donors for A, B, C, DRB1 and DQB1; around 560 for DQA1; more than 600 for DPA1; approximately 450 for DPB1. Roughly 5 DR-DQ haplotypes were treated as single units for association and clustering because of strong linkage in the cohort. Among a few hundred genotyped donors of the cohort, an average of approximately 250,000 unique TCR beta nucleotide sequences were sequenced per donor, roughly 20% of them non-productive. Broad study findings and their caveats: A further reported finding was that TCR beta sequences accurately predicted the HLA-A and HLA-B alleles for most subjects in the first cohort. At a false discovery rate of 0.05, a later analysis linked some 17,000 TCR beta sequences to specific HLA alleles. The presence/absence analyses assumed that sequencing depth was roughly uniform across donors, and that assumption may not be true. In a later analysis, HLA-associated TCR beta chains showed more clonal expansion and lower generation probabilities than non-associated chains that were equally common. Because the 87-base-pair reads could not distinguish some IMGT-functional V segments, including TRBV6-2 and TRBV6-3, those segments were excluded. HLA typing was unavailable for some donors at each locus, so association tests used only the typed subset. Strong co-occurrence of HLA alleles, especially DR and DQ, made assigning TCR associations to individual alleles difficult. According to a later analysis, parvovirus B19, influenza, CMV and Epstein-Barr virus appeared linked to several top co-occurrence clusters. A cluster of highly shared sequence variants was judged likely to be a technical artifact of the sequencing pipeline. While some public TCRs were present in many individuals, most TCR sequences turned up only very rarely across donors. Correlated functional status among segregating V segments might be attributable to linkage disequilibrium, but an unknown experimental factor could not be ruled out. In a later genetic analysis, a missense DCLRE1C variant was associated with V-gene and J-gene trimming of TCR beta chains, and the association was replicated in an independent cohort. According to the authors, the approach could potentially be generalized to other disease states and immunological phenotypes. The classifier was reported to diagnose cytomegalovirus status with high specificity and sensitivity in both the original and validation cohorts. Immune exposure information for the cohort was limited to CMV serostatus. Most CMV-associated TCR beta chains appeared to be HLA-restricted in a later analysis, and the HLA associations seemed to be driven largely by CMV exposure. The earlier analysis of approximately 590 of the donors excluded approximately 15 rarely observed V segments, including chromosome 9 orphons, because counts were too low. Broadly in line with IMGT annotations, most TCR beta V segments showed up in productive rearrangements about 90% or about 30% of the time in an earlier analysis of 587 of the donors. This cohort had only TCR beta chains sequenced, and the lack of alpha or paired-chain data limited which features could be detected. The study listed 150 to 200 TCR beta chains as associated with cytomegalovirus. In vitro tests confirmed that a few of the cytomegalovirus-associated TCR beta chains recognize cytomegalovirus antigens. In a later analysis, TCR association rates were found to vary across HLA loci, with the most associated TCRs seen for DRB1 alleles and the fewest for HLA-C alleles. Compared with the roughly 670-donor mean, donors in an Asian-associated ancestry cluster had fewer N-insertions in productive TCRs, according to a later genetic analysis.

Relative to germline, V is missing 4 bases and J is missing 3 bases, with 9 bases of the junction outside any gene match. Taken from the germline V gene, the CDR1 and CDR2 loops are LGHNA and YSLEER. Reading from cysteine to phenylalanine, the CDR3 counts 17 amino acids. The sequence is cut down to CDR3 DNA, 51 bases in frame from base 1. The library relied on the immunoSEQ multiplex PCR assay. A mixture of 60 forward primers for TCR Vbeta segments and 13 reverse primers for TCR Jbeta segments was used in the multiplex PCR. The CDR3 region of rearranged TCR beta genes was amplified from genomic DNA by a multiplex PCR assay. On the Illumina HiSeq System, the amplified TCR beta libraries were sequenced as 87-base-pair reads. In the paper's pipeline: In a later analysis, 80 million or so unique TCR beta chains were counted across the 500 to 850 repertoires, and roughly 11 million of these chains were shared by at least two donors. Raw reads were error-corrected and collapsed into unique sequences with a nearest-neighbor algorithm that merged closely related sequences to remove PCR and sequencing errors. To assign V, D and J gene segments, CDR3 sequences were aligned to IMGT reference sequences. For a sequence to be retained, a match of at least six nucleotides was required to both a V gene segment and a J gene segment. Rearrangements were classified as productive when the CDR3 lacked stop codons and remained in frame with V and J, and all other rearrangements were classified as non-productive. CDR3 was defined by IMGT convention, running from the second conserved V-encoded cysteine to the conserved J-encoded phenylalanine. The earlier analysis of some 600 of the donors excluded sequences that lacked an unambiguous match to a single V gene segment. An earlier analysis of approximately 590 of the donors classified V segments as functional when productive rearrangements were above 56.7% and as segregating when the standard deviation between donors was above 5%. A statistical classification framework was built for diagnosing cytomegalovirus status from the catalog of TCR beta chain sequences. In a later analysis, V and J genes were assigned by comparing TCR nucleotide sequences against IMGT/GENE-DB human TR gene sequences. In a later analysis, CDR3 sequences and most-parsimonious VDJ recombination scenarios were assigned using the TCRdist pipeline. A later analysis defined each TCR beta chain by its CDR3 amino acid sequence plus V-gene family, and excluded reads lacking a unique V-gene family. A later analysis removed over 500 highly shared, low-generation-probability nucleotide sequences to deal with suspected cross-contamination and a sequencing artifact. For each public chain, a later analysis derived a clonal expansion index from normalized ranks of inferred template counts within each repertoire. In a later analysis, generation probabilities were computed using a VDJ recombination model fitted to out-of-frame rearrangements, and the results were checked against IGoR. Hypergeometric tests were used in a later analysis to score TCR-TCR, TCR-HLA and TCR-CMV co-occurrence, with a repertoire-size bias correction applied to the TCR pairs. In a later analysis, false discovery rates were estimated by permuting HLA or CMV assignments 20 times. A later analysis grouped co-occurring TCRs with DBSCAN, adding TCRdist sequence similarity when clustering within HLA-allele-positive subsets. Repertoires with fewer than 30,000 or more than 120,000 public chains were left out of co-occurrence clustering, as were a handful of repertoires with anomalous nucleotide sharing. TCRdb re-hosts the immuneACCESS table, in-frame sequences only. Its copies lack some clones; in the studies checked, an unresolved V gene accounts for under half of them, and the cause for the rest is not known. The V and J calls and the clone size are those of that table, but D and trimming were determined from the DNA. The sample contains more than 85,000 clones, 60% to 85% of them found a single time. The ten largest clones capture about 8.6% of the sample.

In total, approximately 610 healthy bone marrow donors made up the cohort. At the time of sampling, all cohort members were nominally healthy, though unrecorded immune exposures were likely present. The donor was CMV seropositive and was included in the group of approximately 300 seropositive cohort members. Each donor provided a peripheral blood sample, and peripheral blood mononuclear cells were used for TCR beta sequencing. Genomic DNA extraction from the blood cell samples was performed with the Qiagen DNeasy Blood Extraction Kit. This clone appeared a few times. Its antigen is not yet known. Per-base quality was not reported, and no clone a single base away is much larger than it.

The clonotype originates from a woman in her forties in good health and CMV-seropositive. The V gene is TRBV4-3 and the J gene is TRBJ1-2; a stretch of 12 junction bases matches TRBD1. Sequencing was performed on PBMCs. The DNA reads TGCGCCAGCAGCCTCTGGGACAGGGGGCTCTTTGACTATGGCTACACCTTC. The translation is CASSLWDRGLFDYGYTF.